This T cell receptor (beta chain) was observed in a study of T cell responses to AZD1222 COVID-19 vaccine. Generated by immunoSEQ multiplex PCR, the TCRdb table keeps only in-frame clones and is missing some. Altogether about 140,000 clones are present, 85% to 90% being singletons, with the ten largest covering around 1.5%. Trimming cost V 1 base and J 3 bases; bases outside gene matches: 7. The CDR3 extends over 16 amino acids. Germline V lookup: CDR1 SGHAT, CDR2 FQNNGV. With respect to this clone: As yet, its antigen is unknown.

General observations from the study: Vaccine-associated CD4 TCRs spanned spike, dominant at 160-218 and 743-854. Elevations in Spike-specific TCR breadth and depth followed administration of two AZD1222 doses.

The clonotype was recovered from an adult in good health. V usage is TRBV11-2 and J usage is TRBJ1-1, with 8 bases lining up with TRBD1. Source: peripheral blood, taken on day 0 of AZD1222 vaccination. The CDR3 nucleotides are TGTGCCAGCAGCTTAGCGGGACAGGTAATGGACACTGAAGCTTTCTTT. The encoded protein is CASSLAGQVMDTEAFF. Based on the CDR3 plus reference TRBV11-2 and TRBJ1-1, the full variable domain is EAGVAQSPRYKIIEKRQSVAFWCNPISGHATLYWYQQILGQGPKLLIQFQNNGVVDDSQLPKDRFSAERLKGVDSTLKIQPAKLEDSAVYLCASSLAGQVMDTEAFFGQGTRLTVV.